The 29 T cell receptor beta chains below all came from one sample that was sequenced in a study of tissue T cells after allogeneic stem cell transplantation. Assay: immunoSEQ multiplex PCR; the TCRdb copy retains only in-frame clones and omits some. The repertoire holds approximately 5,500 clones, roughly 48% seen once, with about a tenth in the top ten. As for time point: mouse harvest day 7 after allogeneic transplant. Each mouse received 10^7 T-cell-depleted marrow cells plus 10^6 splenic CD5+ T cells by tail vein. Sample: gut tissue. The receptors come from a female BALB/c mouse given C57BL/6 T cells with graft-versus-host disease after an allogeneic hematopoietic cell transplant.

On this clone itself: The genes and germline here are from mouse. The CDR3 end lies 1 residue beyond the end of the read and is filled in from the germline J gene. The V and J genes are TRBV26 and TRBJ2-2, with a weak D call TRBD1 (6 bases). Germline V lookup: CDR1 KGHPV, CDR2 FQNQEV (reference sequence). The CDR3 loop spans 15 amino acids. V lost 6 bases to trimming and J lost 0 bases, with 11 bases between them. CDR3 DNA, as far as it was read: TGTGCCAGCAGCGGGGACATTGCAAACACCGGGCAGCTCTAC. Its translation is CASSGDIANTGQLY. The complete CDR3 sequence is CASSGDIANTGQLYF. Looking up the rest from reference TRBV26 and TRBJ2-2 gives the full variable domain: NSKVIQTPRYLVKGQGQKAKMRCIPEKGHPVVFWYQQNKNNEFKFLINFQNQEVLQQIDMTEKRFSAECPSNSPCSLEIQSSEAGDSALYLCASSGDIANTGQLYFGEGSKLTVL.

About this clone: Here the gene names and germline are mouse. The DNA read from the CDR3 is TGTGCCAGCCTGGGGGGCGCGGACGCTGAGCAGTTC. It codes for CASLGGADAEQF. The complete CDR3 sequence is CASLGGADAEQFF. J is TRBJ2-1 and V is TRBV13-2; TRBD2 aligns across 8 bases. The CDR3 is cut off 1 residue early in the read; its end comes from the germline J gene. There are 13 residues in the CDR3. V lost 7 bases, J lost 7 bases, and 7 bases stayed unmatched. Germline assignment: CDR1 NNHNN and CDR2 SYGAGS (reference sequence).

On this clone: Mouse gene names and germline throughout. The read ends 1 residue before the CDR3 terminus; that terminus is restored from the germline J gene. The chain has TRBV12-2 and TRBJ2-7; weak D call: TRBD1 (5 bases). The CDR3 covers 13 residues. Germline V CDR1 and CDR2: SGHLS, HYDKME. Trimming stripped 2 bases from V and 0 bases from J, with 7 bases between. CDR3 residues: CASSPGSSYEQYF. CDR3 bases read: TGTGCCAGCTCTCCAGGGAGCTCCTATGAACAGTAC. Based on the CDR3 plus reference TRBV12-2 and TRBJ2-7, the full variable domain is NSGVVQSPRYIIKGKGERSILKCIPISGHLSVAWYQQTQGQELKFFIQHYDKMERDKGNLPSRFSVQQFDDYHSEMNMSALELEDSAVYFCASSPGSSYEQYFGPGTRLTVL.

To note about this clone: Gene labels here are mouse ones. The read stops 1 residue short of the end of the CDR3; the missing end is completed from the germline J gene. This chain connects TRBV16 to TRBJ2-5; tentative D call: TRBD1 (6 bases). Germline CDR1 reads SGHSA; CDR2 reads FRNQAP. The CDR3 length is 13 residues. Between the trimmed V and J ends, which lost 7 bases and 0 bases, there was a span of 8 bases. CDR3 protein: CASTQGNQDTQYF. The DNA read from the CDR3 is TGTGCAAGCACCCAGGGGAACCAAGACACCCAGTAC.

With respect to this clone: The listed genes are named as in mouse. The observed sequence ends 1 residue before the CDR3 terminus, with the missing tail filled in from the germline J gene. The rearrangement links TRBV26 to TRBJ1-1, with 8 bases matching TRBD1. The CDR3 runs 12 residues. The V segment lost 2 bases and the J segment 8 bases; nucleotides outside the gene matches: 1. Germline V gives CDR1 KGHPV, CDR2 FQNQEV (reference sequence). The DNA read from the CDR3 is TGTGCCAGCAGTCTGACAGGGGGGGAAGTCTTC. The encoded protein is CASSLTGGEVF. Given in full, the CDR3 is CASSLTGGEVFF.

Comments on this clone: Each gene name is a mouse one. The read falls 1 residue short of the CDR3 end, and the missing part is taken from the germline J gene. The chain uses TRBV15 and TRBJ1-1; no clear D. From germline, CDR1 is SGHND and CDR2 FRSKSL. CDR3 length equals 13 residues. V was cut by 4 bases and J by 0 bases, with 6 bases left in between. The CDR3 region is CASSSNANTEVFF. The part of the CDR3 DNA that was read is TGTGCCAGCAGTTCCAATGCAAACACAGAAGTCTTC.

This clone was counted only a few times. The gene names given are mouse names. The CDR3 DNA, read in part, is TGTGCCAGCAGTAGTACTGGGGGTAACTATGCTGAGCAGTTC. Translating gives CASSSTGGNYAEQF. The CDR3 as a whole reads CASSSTGGNYAEQFF. The gene calls are TRBV26 and TRBJ2-1; 8 bases are a match to TRBD2. The read finishes 1 residue shy of the CDR3 end, and the germline J gene is used to complete it. Germline V gives CDR1 KGHPV, CDR2 FQNQEV (reference sequence). V dropped 5 bases and J dropped 0; count of bases not matched to a gene: 3. The CDR3 covers 15 residues.

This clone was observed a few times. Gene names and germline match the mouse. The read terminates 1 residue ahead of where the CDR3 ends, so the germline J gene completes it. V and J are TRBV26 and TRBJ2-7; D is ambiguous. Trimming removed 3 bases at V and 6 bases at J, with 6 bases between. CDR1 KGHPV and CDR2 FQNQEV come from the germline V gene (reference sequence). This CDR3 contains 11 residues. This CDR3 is CASSLGIEQYF. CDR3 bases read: TGTGCCAGCAGTCTAGGGATTGAACAGTAC.

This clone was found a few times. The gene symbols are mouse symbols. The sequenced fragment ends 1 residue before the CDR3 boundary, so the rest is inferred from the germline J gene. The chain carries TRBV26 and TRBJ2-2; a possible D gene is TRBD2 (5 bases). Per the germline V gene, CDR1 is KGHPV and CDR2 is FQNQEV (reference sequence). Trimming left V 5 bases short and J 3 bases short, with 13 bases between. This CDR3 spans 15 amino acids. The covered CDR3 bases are TGTGCCAGCAGTAGGTGGGGATCAGACACCGGGCAGCTCTAC. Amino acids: CASSRWGSDTGQLY. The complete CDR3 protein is CASSRWGSDTGQLYF.

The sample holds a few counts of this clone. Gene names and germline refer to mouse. CDR3 bases read: TGTGCCAGCGGTGAGCACTCTTATGCTGAGCAGTTC. This translates into CASGEHSYAEQF. The whole CDR3 sequence is CASGEHSYAEQFF. This sequence joins TRBV13-2 and TRBJ2-1, with no clear D. The DNA ends 1 residue before the CDR3 does, and the rest of the CDR3 is filled in from the germline J gene. V was shortened by 2 bases and J by 4 bases, with 7 bases between the two germline ends. Germline V gene data show CDR1 as NNHNN and CDR2 as SYGAGS (reference sequence). The CDR3 length is 13 residues.

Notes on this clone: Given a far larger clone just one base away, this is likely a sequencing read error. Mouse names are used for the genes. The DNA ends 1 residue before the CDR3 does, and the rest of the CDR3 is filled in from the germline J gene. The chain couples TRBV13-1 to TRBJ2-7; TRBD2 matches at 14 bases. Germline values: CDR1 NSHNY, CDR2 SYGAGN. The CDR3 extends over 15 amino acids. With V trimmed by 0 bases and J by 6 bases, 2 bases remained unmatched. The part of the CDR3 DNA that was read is TGTGCCAGCAGTGATGGGGGACTGGGGGGGCGTGAACAGTAC. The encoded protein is CASSDGGLGGREQY. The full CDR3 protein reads CASSDGGLGGREQYF.

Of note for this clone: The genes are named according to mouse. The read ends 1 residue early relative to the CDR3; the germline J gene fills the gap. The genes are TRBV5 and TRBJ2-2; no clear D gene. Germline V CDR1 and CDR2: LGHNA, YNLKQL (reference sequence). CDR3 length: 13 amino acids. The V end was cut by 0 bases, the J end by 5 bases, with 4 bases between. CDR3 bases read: TGTGCCAGCAGCCAAGATGAAACCGGGCAGCTCTAC. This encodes CASSQDETGQLY. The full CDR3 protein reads CASSQDETGQLYF.

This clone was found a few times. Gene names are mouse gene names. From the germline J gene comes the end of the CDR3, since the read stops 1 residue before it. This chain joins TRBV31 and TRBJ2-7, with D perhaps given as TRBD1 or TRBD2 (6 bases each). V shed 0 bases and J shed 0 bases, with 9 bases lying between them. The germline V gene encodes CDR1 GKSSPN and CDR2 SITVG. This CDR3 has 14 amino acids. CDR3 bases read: TGTGCCTGGAGTCTTGGGGGCCGCTCCTATGAACAGTAC. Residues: CAWSLGGRSYEQY. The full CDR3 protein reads CAWSLGGRSYEQYF.

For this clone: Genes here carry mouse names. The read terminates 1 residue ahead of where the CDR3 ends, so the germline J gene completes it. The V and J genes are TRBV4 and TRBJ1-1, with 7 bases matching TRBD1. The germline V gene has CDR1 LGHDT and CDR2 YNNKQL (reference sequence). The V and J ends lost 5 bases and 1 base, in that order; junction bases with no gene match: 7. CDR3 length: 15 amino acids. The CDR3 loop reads CASSPNRGGNTEVFF. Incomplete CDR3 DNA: TGTGCCAGCAGCCCAAACAGGGGCGGGAACACAGAAGTCTTC.

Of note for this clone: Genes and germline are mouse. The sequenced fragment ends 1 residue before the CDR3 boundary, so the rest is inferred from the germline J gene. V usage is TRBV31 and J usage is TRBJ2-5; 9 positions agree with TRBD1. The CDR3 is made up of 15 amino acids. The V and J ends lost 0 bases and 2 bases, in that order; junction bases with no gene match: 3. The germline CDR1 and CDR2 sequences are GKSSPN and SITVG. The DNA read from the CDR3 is TGTGCCTGGAGTCTCGGACAGGGGACCCAAGACACCCAGTAC. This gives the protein CAWSLGQGTQDTQY. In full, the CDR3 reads CAWSLGQGTQDTQYF.

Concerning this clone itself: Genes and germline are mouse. The CDR3 spells CTCSGTGGMDTQYF. The CDR3 bases that were read are TGCACCTGCAGTGGGACAGGGGGTATGGACACCCAGTAC. The V call is TRBV1, the J call TRBJ2-5, with 10 nucleotides matching TRBD1. From the germline J gene comes the end of the CDR3, since the read stops 1 residue before it. There are 14 residues in the CDR3. V was clipped by 4 bases and J by 6 bases; unmatched bases: 4. The germline V gene has CDR1 NSQYPW and CDR2 LRSPGD (reference sequence).

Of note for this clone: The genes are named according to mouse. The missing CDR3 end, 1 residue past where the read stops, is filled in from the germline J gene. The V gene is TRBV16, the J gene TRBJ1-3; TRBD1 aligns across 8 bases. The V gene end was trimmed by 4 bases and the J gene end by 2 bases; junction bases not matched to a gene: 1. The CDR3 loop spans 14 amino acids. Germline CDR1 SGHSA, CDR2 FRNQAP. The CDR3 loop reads CASSSQGAGNTLYF. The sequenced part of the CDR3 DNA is TGTGCAAGCAGCTCACAGGGGGCTGGAAATACGCTCTAT.

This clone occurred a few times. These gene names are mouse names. The CDR3 loop reads CASSEANSPLYF. CDR3 DNA, as far as it was read: TGTGCCAGCAGTGAGGCTAATTCGCCCCTCTAC. The chain has TRBV13-1 and TRBJ1-6; D is unclear. The CDR3 end lies 1 residue beyond the end of the read and is filled in from the germline J gene. TRBJ1-6 is an open reading frame whose function is uncertain. This CDR3 is 12 amino acids long. Trimming left V 2 bases short and J 6 bases short, with 3 bases between. The germline gives CDR1 NSHNY, CDR2 SYGAGN.

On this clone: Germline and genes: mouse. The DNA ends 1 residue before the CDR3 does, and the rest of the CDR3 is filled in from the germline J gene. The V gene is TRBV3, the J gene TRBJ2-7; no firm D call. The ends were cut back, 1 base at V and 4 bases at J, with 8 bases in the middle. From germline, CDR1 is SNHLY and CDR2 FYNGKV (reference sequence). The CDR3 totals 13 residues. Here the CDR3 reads CASSLERGYEQYF. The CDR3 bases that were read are TGTGCCAGCAGCTTAGAGCGGGGTTATGAACAGTAC.

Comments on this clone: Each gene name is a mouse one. CDR3 DNA, as far as it was read: TGTGCCAGCAGTATAGAAAGGGGTGAACAGTAC. Encoded protein: CASSIERGEQY. The CDR3 as a whole reads CASSIERGEQYF. The rearrangement uses TRBV19 and TRBJ2-7; maybe TRBD1 (5 bases). The read terminates 1 residue ahead of where the CDR3 ends, so the germline J gene completes it. This CDR3 comprises 12 residues. The V end lost 0 bases, the J end lost 6 bases, and 7 bases lay between the germline ends. Looked up from germline, CDR1 is FNHDT and CDR2 is SITEND (reference sequence).

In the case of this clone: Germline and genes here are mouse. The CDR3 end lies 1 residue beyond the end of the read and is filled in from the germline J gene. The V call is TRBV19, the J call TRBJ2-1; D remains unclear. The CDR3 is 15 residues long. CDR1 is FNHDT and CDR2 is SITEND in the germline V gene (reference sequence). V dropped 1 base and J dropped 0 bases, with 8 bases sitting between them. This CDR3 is CASSIRPNNYAEQFF. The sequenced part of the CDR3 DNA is TGTGCCAGCAGTATAAGGCCAAATAACTATGCTGAGCAGTTC.

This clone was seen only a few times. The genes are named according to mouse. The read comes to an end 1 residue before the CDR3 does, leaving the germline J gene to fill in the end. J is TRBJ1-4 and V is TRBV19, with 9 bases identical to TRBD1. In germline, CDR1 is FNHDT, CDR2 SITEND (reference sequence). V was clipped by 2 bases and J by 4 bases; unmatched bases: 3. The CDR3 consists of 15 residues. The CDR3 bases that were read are TGTGCCAGCAGTATCGGGGACAGGGTCAACGAAAGATTATTT. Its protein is CASSIGDRVNERLF. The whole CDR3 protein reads CASSIGDRVNERLFF. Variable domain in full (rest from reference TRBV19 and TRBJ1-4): GGIITQTPKFLIGQEGQKLTLKCQQNFNHDTMYWYRQDSGKGLRLIYYSITENDLQKGDLSEGYDASREKKSSFSLTVTSAQKNEMAVFLCASSIGDRVNERLFFGHGTKLSVL.

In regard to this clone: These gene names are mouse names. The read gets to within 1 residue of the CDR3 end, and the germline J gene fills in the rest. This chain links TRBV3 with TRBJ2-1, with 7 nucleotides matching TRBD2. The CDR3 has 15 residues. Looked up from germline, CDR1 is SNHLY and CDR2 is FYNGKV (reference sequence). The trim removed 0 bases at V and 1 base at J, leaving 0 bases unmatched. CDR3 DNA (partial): TGTGCCAGCAGCTTAGCCTGGGGGAACTATGCTGAGCAGTTC. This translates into CASSLAWGNYAEQF. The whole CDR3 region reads CASSLAWGNYAEQFF. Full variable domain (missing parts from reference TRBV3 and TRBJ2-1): GPKVLQIPSHQIIDMGQMVTLNCDPVSNHLYFYWYKQILGQQMEFLVNFYNGKVMEKSKLFKDQFSVERPDGSYFTLKIQPTALEDSAVYFCASSLAWGNYAEQFFGPGTRLTVL.

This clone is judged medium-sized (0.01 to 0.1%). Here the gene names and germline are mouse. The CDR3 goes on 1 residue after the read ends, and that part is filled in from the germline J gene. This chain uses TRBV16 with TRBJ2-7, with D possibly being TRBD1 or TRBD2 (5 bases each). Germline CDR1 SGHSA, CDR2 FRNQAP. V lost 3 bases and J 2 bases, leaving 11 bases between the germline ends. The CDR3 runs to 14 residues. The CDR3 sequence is CASSLLGGAYEQYF. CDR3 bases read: TGTGCAAGCAGCTTGCTGGGAGGGGCCTATGAACAGTAC.

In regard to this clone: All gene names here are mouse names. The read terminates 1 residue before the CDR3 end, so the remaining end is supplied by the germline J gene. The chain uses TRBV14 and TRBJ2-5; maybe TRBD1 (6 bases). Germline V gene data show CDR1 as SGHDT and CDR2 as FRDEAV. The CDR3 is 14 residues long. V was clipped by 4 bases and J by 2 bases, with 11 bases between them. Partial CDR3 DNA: TGTGCCAGCAGTCGCAGGGGTGGCCAAGACACCCAGTAC. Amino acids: CASSRRGGQDTQY. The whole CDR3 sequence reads CASSRRGGQDTQYF.

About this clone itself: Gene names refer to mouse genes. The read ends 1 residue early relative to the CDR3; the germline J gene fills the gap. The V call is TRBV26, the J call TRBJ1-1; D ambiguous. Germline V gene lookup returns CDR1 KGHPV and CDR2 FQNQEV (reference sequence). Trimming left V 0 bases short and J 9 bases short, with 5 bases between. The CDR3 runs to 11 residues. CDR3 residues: CASSLSSKVFF. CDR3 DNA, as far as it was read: TGTGCCAGCAGTCTGTCCAGTAAAGTCTTC.

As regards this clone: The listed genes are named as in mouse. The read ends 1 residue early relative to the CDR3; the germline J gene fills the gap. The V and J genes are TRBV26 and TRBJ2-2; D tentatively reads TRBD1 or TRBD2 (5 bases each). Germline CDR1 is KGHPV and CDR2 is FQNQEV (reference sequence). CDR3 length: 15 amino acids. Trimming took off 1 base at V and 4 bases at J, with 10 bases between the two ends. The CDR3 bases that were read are TGTGCCAGCAGTCTGTTAGGGGCGGGCACCGGGCAGCTCTAC. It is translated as CASSLLGAGTGQLY. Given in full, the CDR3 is CASSLLGAGTGQLYF.

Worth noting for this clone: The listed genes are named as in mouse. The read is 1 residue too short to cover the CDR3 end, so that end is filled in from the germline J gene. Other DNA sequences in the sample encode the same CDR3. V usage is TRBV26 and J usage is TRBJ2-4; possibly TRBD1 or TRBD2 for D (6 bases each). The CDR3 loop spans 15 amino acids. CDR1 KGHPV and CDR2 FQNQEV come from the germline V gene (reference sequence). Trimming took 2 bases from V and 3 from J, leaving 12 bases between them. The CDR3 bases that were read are TGTGCCAGCAGTCTGGGGGGCGGGGGGCAAAACACCTTGTAC. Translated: CASSLGGGGQNTLY. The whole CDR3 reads CASSLGGGGQNTLYF.

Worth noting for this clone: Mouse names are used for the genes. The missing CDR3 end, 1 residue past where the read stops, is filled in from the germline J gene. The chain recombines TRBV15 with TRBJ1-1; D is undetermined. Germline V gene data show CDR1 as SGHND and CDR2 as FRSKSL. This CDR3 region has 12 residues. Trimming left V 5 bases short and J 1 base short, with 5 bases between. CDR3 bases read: TGTGCCAGCAGTCCAGGGAACACAGAAGTCTTC. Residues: CASSPGNTEVF. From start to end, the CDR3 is CASSPGNTEVFF.